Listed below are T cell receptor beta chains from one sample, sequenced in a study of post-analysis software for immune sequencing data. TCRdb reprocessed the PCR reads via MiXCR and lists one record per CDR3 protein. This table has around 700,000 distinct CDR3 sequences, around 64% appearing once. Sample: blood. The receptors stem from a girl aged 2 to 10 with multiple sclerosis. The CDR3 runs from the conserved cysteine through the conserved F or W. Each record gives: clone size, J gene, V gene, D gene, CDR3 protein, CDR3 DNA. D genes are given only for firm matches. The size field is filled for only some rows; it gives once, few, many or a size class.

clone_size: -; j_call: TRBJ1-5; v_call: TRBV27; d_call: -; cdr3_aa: CASRIKGPGNQPQHF; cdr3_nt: TGTGCCAGCCGGATTAAGGGTCCTGGGAATCAGCCCCAGCATTTT
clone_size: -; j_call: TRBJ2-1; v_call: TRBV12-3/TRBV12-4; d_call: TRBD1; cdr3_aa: CASSLRGTGKAEQFF; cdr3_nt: TGTGCCAGCAGTTTAAGGGGGACAGGGAAGGCTGAGCAGTTCTTC
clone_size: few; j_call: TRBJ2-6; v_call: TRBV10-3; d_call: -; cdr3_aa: CAIGDISSGANVLTF; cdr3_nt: TGTGCCATCGGCGACATTAGCTCTGGGGCCAACGTCCTGACTTTC
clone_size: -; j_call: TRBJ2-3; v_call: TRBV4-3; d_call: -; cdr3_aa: CASSQVRGFSTDTQYF; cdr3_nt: TGCGCCAGCAGCCAAGTTAGAGGGTTTAGCACAGATACGCAGTATTTT
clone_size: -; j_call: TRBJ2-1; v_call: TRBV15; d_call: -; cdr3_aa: CATSRVRDSYNEQFF; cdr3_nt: TGTGCCACCAGCAGAGTTCGGGATTCCTACAATGAGCAGTTCTTC
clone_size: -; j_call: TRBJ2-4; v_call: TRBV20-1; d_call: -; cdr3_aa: CSARAPEGNIQYF; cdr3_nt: TGCAGTGCTAGAGCTCCTGAGGGGAACATTCAGTACTTC
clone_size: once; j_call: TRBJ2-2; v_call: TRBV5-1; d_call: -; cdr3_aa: CASSLSVGELFF; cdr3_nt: TGCGCCAGCAGCTTGTCGGTCGGGGAGCTGTTTTTT
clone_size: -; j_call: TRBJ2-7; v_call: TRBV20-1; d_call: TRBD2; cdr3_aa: CSARDISGRINEQYF; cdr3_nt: TGCAGTGCTAGAGATATCAGCGGGAGGATAAACGAGCAGTACTTC
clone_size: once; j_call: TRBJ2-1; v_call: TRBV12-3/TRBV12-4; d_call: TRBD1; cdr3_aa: CASSLDGDSSIYNEQFF; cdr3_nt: TGTGCCAGCAGTTTAGATGGGGACAGCTCGATCTACAATGAGCAGTTCTTC
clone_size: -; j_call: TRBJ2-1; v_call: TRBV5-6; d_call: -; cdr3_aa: CASSYTGTQGLLGYNEQFF; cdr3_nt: TGTGCCAGCAGCTATACCGGGACTCAAGGATTATTGGGATACAATGAGCAGTTCTTC
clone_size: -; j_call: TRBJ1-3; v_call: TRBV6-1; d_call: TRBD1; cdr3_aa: CASRGTGQGRTGNTIYF; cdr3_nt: TGTGCCAGCCGGGGGACCGGACAGGGGAGAACTGGAAACACCATATATTTT
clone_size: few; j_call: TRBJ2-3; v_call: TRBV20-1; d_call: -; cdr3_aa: CSAKGPPDTQYF; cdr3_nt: TGCAGTGCTAAGGGGCCGCCAGATACGCAGTATTTT
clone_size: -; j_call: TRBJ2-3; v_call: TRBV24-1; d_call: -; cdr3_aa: CATSDHTDTQYF; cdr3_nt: TGTGCCACCAGTGACCATACAGATACGCAGTATTTT
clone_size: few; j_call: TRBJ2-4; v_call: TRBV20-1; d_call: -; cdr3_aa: CSAQTGGAKNIQYF; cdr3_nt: TGCAGTGCCCAGACGGGCGGAGCCAAAAACATTCAGTACTTC
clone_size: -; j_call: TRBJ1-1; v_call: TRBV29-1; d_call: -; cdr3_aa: CSTRARHTEAFF; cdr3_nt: TGCAGCACTAGGGCCAGACACACTGAAGCTTTCTTT
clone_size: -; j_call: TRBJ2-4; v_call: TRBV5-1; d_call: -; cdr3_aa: CASSLKTKRDIQYF; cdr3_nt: TGCGCCAGCAGCTTGAAGACTAAAAGAGACATTCAGTACTTC
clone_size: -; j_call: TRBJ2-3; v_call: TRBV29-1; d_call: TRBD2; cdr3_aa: CSLGTSGITDTQYF; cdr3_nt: TGCAGCCTGGGGACTAGCGGGATCACAGATACGCAGTATTTT
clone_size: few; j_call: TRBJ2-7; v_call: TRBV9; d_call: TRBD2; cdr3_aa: CASSVGTSGSYEQYF; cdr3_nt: TGTGCCAGCAGCGTAGGGACTAGCGGTTCCTACGAGCAGTACTTC
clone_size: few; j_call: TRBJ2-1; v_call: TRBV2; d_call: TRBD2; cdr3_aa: CASSPHPAGPQFF; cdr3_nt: TGTGCCAGCAGTCCTCACCCAGCGGGGCCACAGTTCTTC
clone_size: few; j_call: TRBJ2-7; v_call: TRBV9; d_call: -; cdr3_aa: CASSLDGGPSYEQYF; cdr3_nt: TGTGCCAGCAGCCTCGACGGAGGTCCCTCCTACGAGCAGTACTTC
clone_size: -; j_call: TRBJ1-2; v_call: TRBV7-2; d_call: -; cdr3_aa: CASSLTDSYGYTF; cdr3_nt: TGTGCCAGCAGCTTAACGGATAGCTATGGCTACACCTTC
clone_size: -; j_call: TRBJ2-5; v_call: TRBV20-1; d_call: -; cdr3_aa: CSTSGGIFKETQYF; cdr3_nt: -
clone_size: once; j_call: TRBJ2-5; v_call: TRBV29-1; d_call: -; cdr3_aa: CSVEGGAGGLETQYF; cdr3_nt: TGCAGCGTTGAAGGTGGGGCCGGAGGTTTGGAGACCCAGTACTTC
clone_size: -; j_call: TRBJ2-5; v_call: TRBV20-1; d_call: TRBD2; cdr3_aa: CSAPGLAVETQYF; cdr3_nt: TGCAGTGCCCCCGGACTAGCGGTAGAGACCCAGTACTTC
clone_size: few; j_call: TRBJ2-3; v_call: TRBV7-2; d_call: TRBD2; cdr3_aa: CASTLEGWSGGMYF; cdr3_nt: TGTGCCAGCACCCTGGAGGGGTGGAGCGGGGGGATGTATTTT